This TCR beta chain was observed in a study of cytotoxic CD8 clonotypes in ibrutinib-treated CLL. Overall study: The patients comprised roughly 10 relapsed/refractory and 15 treatment-naive cases, some 18 IGHV unmutated. Study outcomes and limitations: Baseline levels of clonality went above those of age-matched healthy donors and moved with circulating CD8+ T-cell counts.

This CDR3 is 15 amino acids long. V gave up 6 bases and J gave up 4 bases, with 19 bases separating them. Germline values: CDR1 MNHNS, CDR2 SASEGT. As concerns this clone: Its antigen is unidentified.

Generated by immunoSEQ multiplex PCR, the TCRdb table keeps only in-frame clones and is missing some. This table has about 140,000 clones, around 84% appearing once. The receptor was derived from a human donor with chronic lymphocytic leukemia. V usage is TRBV6-1 and J usage is TRBJ2-7; perhaps D is TRBD1 or TRBD2 (5 bases each). The input for sequencing was PBMCs, taken after 36 months of ibrutinib treatment. CDR3 protein: CASRGPGTDKYEQYF. CDR3 DNA: TGTGCCAGCAGAGGACCCGGGACGGACAAATACGAGCAGTACTTC.